What follows are 24 T cell receptor beta chains derived from one specimen sequenced in a study of graft-versus-host responses after intestinal transplantation. Here immunoSEQ multiplex PCR was the method, and the copy in TCRdb shows in-frame clones only, minus some. Of 98,000 or so clones listed, 86% are singletons. This specimen was PBMCs, taken 255 days after intestinal transplant. These receptors were taken from a human patient who received an intestinal transplant, so some T cells may come from the graft donor.

The chain employs TRBV5-1 and TRBJ1-2; no firm D call. The CDR3 runs to 15 residues. V lost 0 bases to trimming and J lost 1 base, with 10 bases between them. Germline V gene sequence: CDR1 SGHRS, CDR2 YFSETQ. Here the CDR3 reads CASSLASADNYGYTF. The DNA of the CDR3 is TGCGCCAGCAGCTTGGCCTCGGCGGATAACTATGGCTACACCTTC.

The rearrangement joins TRBV30 to TRBJ2-3; the match to TRBD1 covers 9 bases. Germline assignment: CDR1 GTSNPN and CDR2 SVGIG (reference sequence). The CDR3 runs to 14 residues. The V gene end was trimmed by 1 base and the J gene end by 5 bases; junction bases not matched to a gene: 4. The DNA for the CDR3 is TGTGCCTGGAGTGGACAGGGGGAGGGAGATACGCAGTATTTT. This translates into CAWSGQGEGDTQYF.

The V gene is TRBV6-1, the J gene TRBJ1-1, with D perhaps matching TRBD1 (5 bases). The ends were cut back, 6 bases at V and 0 bases at J, with 8 bases in the middle. Germline CDR1 is MNHNS and CDR2 is SASEGT. The CDR3 totals 13 residues. The CDR3 spells CASSQGMNTEAFF. The DNA for the CDR3 is TGTGCCAGCAGCCAGGGCATGAACACTGAAGCTTTCTTT.

To note about this clone: The identical CDR3 is also encoded by other nucleotide sequences in the sample. V usage is TRBV11-3 and J usage is TRBJ1-1; no definite D call. The germline V gene encodes CDR1 SGHNT and CDR2 YENEEA. Trimming shortened V by 4 bases and J by 1 base, and 7 bases separated the two germline ends. The CDR3 consists of 13 residues. The chain's CDR3 is CASSSQTNTEAFF. CDR3 in DNA: TGTGCCAGCAGCTCCCAGACGAACACTGAAGCTTTCTTT.

The rearrangement uses TRBV6-5 and TRBJ1-1, with a tentative D call TRBD1 (6 bases). The CDR3 totals 15 residues. Trimming removed 0 bases from V and 5 bases from J, with 13 bases in between. The germline CDR1 and CDR2 sequences are MNHEY and SVGAGI. As DNA, the CDR3 is TGTGCCAGCAGTTACTCCGAAGGGGGAAGTACTGAAGCTTTCTTT. It encodes CASSYSEGGSTEAFF.

Note on this clone: A read error may account for a junction end that differs from germline. The V gene is TRBV13, the J gene TRBJ1-1; a weak D match, TRBD1 (5 bases). The CDR3 runs 13 residues. CDR1 and CDR2 from the germline V gene are PRHDT and FYEKMQ (reference sequence). CDR3 DNA sequence: TGTGCCAGCAGAACCCGGGGGAACGCTGAAGCTTTCTTT. Translation: CASRTRGNAEAFF.

CDR3 protein: CASSEGGLNTEAFF. CDR3 nucleotides: TGTGCCAGCAGTGAAGGGGGGTTGAACACTGAAGCTTTCTTT. V gene TRBV6-1 combines with J gene TRBJ1-1; D is possibly TRBD1 (5 bases). Germline V gives CDR1 MNHNS, CDR2 SASEGT. This CDR3 spans 14 amino acids. Trimming took 1 base from V and 0 from J, leaving 6 bases between them.

V and J are TRBV9 and TRBJ2-7; no clear D gene. Germline V gene lookup returns CDR1 SGDLS and CDR2 YYNGEE. This CDR3 has 14 residues. Trimming removed 4 bases at V and 3 bases at J, with 14 bases between. This chain's CDR3 is CASSPSLSLYEQYF. DNA for the CDR3: TGTGCCAGCAGCCCCAGCCTTTCCCTCTACGAGCAGTACTTC.

V gene TRBV2 combines with J gene TRBJ2-5, with TRBD1 matching 10 bases. Germline values: CDR1 SNHLY, CDR2 FYNNEI. After removal of 4 bases from V and 5 bases from J, the junction contained 7 bases not matched to a gene. The CDR3 contains 15 residues. DNA for the CDR3: TGTGCCAGCAGTGTGGGACAGGGGTTGTCGGAGACCCAGTACTTC. Its translation is CASSVGQGLSETQYF.

The chain couples TRBV13 to TRBJ2-5; D unclear. CDR1 is PRHDT and CDR2 is FYEKMQ in the germline V gene (reference sequence). V shed 0 bases and J shed 3 bases, with 5 bases lying between them. The length of the CDR3 is 13 residues. The CDR3 sequence: CASSLGTEETQYF. The DNA for the CDR3 is TGTGCCAGCAGCTTAGGTACAGAAGAGACCCAGTACTTC.

This chain links TRBV6-5 with TRBJ1-1; 7 nucleotides align to TRBD1. The J segment lost 7 bases and the V segment lost 2 bases, leaving 7 bases of the junction unmatched. This CDR3 has 14 residues. Germline lookup yields CDR1 MNHEY and CDR2 SVGAGI. CDR3 nucleotides: TGTGCCAGCAGTTACCCAGGGGGATTTAGTGAAGCTTTCTTT. This encodes CASSYPGGFSEAFF.

This clone was recorded once. The chain couples TRBV19 to TRBJ1-6, with D unclear. Trimming left V 4 bases short and J 10 bases short, with 11 bases between. Germline values: CDR1 LNHDA, CDR2 SQIVND (reference sequence). The length of the CDR3 is 13 residues. The CDR3: CASSTPPDSPLHF. DNA for the CDR3: TGTGCCAGTAGTACCCCGCCGGACTCACCCCTCCACTTT.

This clone occurred a few times. This chain uses TRBV6-5 with TRBJ2-7, with 12 positions matching TRBD2. V shed 7 bases, J shed 7 bases, and the junction held 8 bases outside the gene matches. The CDR3 is 14 amino acids. The germline V gene encodes CDR1 MNHEY and CDR2 SVGAGI. The CDR3 loop is CASTMTSGSKEQYF. The CDR3 DNA reads TGTGCCAGCACCATGACTAGCGGGAGCAAGGAGCAGTACTTC.

V gene TRBV28 combines with J gene TRBJ1-6; no definite D call. The CDR3 is made up of 17 amino acids. Germline V lookup: CDR1 MDHEN, CDR2 SYDVKM. V lost 7 bases to trimming and J lost 2 bases, with 18 bases between them. Written as DNA, the CDR3 is TGTGCCAGCACCCCCGGACCGACCGTAGCCTATAATTCACCCCTCCACTTT. It translates to CASTPGPTVAYNSPLHF.

The CDR3 DNA reads TGCGCCAGCAGCCAAGGTGGACAGGTCACAGATACGCAGTATTTT. Its translation is CASSQGGQVTDTQYF. J is TRBJ2-3 and V is TRBV4-3; TRBD1 agrees at 7 bases. CDR1 and CDR2 (germline): LGHNA, YSLEER. Trimming removed 1 base from V and 2 bases from J; junction bases left unmatched: 3. There are 15 residues in the CDR3.

The chain is built from TRBV7-1 and TRBJ2-3; 13 bases line up with TRBD2. TRBV7-1 is an ORF; its function is uncertain. The CDR3 sequence is 24 residues long. With 3 bases clipped from V and 1 base from J, the junction kept 25 bases outside the gene matches. The CDR3 nucleotides read TGTGCCAGCAGCTCCTGTCGAGGGTTCCAGACTAGCGGGGGGCCCAATTTTGGCACAGATACGCAGTATTTT. Its translation: CASSSCRGFQTSGGPNFGTDTQYF.

J is TRBJ2-7 and V is TRBV2, with D maybe TRBD1 (6 bases). The CDR3 has 13 residues. Germline V gene sequence: CDR1 SNHLY, CDR2 FYNNEI. Trimming removed 10 bases from V and 7 bases from J, with 20 bases in between. The CDR3 bases are TGTGCCATAAGCCCGGACAGCCGTGGAGAGCAGTACTTC. Translated, it gives CAISPDSRGEQYF.

This chain connects TRBV23-1 to TRBJ1-3; D remains unclear. Being an ORF, TRBV23-1 has a function that is uncertain. Trimming left V 6 bases short and J 3 bases short, with 18 bases between. CDR3 length equals 16 residues. CDR3 in amino acids: CASSLKALGGGNTIYF. The CDR3 DNA reads as TGCGCCAGCAGCCTTAAGGCTCTGGGTGGTGGAAACACCATATATTTT.

The chain uses TRBV15 and TRBJ2-5, with 10 bases that match TRBD1. V trimming: 4 bases; J trimming: 0 bases; junction bases outside the gene matches: 2. This CDR3 comprises 15 residues. Germline values: CDR1 LNHNV, CDR2 YYDKDF (reference sequence). The CDR3 nucleotides are TGTGCCACCAGCAAGGACAGGGGGTACCAAGAGACCCAGTACTTC. It codes for CATSKDRGYQETQYF.

V usage is TRBV9 and J usage is TRBJ1-2; D gene unclear. V was trimmed by 4 bases and J by 0 bases, leaving 13 bases between them. CDR1 is SGDLS, CDR2 YYNGEE, per germline. The CDR3 consists of 15 residues. The CDR3 DNA is TGTGCCAGCAGCACCCGAGGCACCTCTAACTATGGCTACACCTTC. Translation gives CASSTRGTSNYGYTF. Full variable domain (rest looked up from reference TRBV9 and TRBJ1-2): DSGVTQTPKHLITATGQRVTLRCSPRSGDLSVYWYQQSLDQGLQFLIQYYNGEERAKGNILERFSAQQFPDLHSELNLSSLELGDSALYFCASSTRGTSNYGYTFGSGTRLTVV.

The V call is TRBV5-1, the J call TRBJ2-2; D gene uncertain. Trimming pared 7 bases from V and 6 bases from J, leaving 10 bases between. The CDR3 extends over 12 amino acids. Germline CDR1 reads SGHRS; CDR2 reads YFSETQ. The CDR3 DNA reads as TGCGCCAGCGTTAGCAGCCCCGGGGAGCTGTTTTTT. It translates to CASVSSPGELFF.

A note on this clone: Distinct nucleotide sequences in the sample also encode this CDR3. V is TRBV2 and J is TRBJ2-7; maybe TRBD1 (6 bases). From germline, CDR1 is SNHLY and CDR2 FYNNEI. The CDR3 spans 14 residues. Trimming took off 2 bases at V and 9 bases at J, with 17 bases between the two ends. The chain's CDR3 is CASSEMGAGRGQYF. The CDR3 coding sequence is TGTGCCAGCAGTGAAATGGGGGCAGGCCGTGGGCAGTACTTC.

The CDR3 DNA reads as TGTGCCAGCAGTGAAGTCATCCCGTATAATTCACCCCTCCACTTT. Its protein is CASSEVIPYNSPLHF. The chain has TRBV6-1 and TRBJ1-6; D is undetermined. Trimming pared 1 base from V and 4 bases from J, leaving 8 bases between. Germline V gene lookup returns CDR1 MNHNS and CDR2 SASEGT. CDR3 length equals 15 residues.

The chain employs TRBV5-4 and TRBJ2-2, with D hard to call. The V end was cut by 6 bases, the J end by 6 bases, with 12 bases between. The germline V gene has CDR1 SGHNT and CDR2 YYREEE (reference sequence). The length of the CDR3 is 13 residues. The CDR3, as DNA: TGTGCCAGCAACGGCCCTGACGCCGGGGAGCTGTTTTTT. It specifies CASNGPDAGELFF.